This passage covers 11 T cell receptor beta chains from one sample sequenced in a study of blood T cell repertoires in COVID-19. Profiling relied on immunoSEQ multiplex PCR, and the TCRdb table lists in-frame clones only, not all of them. The table has roughly 20,000 clones, about nine tenths seen once. Input material: peripheral blood. All receptors come from a human donor with active COVID-19. The donor label of this sample is uncertain.

The sample holds one count of this clone. The J gene is TRBJ2-7, the V gene TRBV13, with 14 bases matching TRBD2. J lost 0 bases, V lost 5 bases, and 9 bases had no gene match. The V gene's germline CDR1 is PRHDT and CDR2 FYEKMQ (reference sequence). CDR3 length equals 18 residues. The CDR3 sequence is CASSNRLAGGWISYEQYF. In DNA form, the CDR3 reads TGTGCCAGCAGCAACAGACTAGCGGGGGGGTGGATCTCCTACGAGCAGTACTTC. Combining the CDR3 with reference TRBV13 and TRBJ2-7 gives the whole variable domain AAGVIQSPRHLIKEKRETATLKCYPIPRHDTVYWYQQGPGQDPQFLISFYEKMQSDKGSIPDRFSAQQFSDYHSELNMSSLELGDSALYFCASSNRLAGGWISYEQYFGPGTRLTVT.

CDR3 residues: CASVRQGATETQYF. Here the CDR3 DNA reads TGTGCCAGCGTAAGACAGGGTGCCACAGAGACCCAGTACTTC. The chain recombines TRBV6-5 with TRBJ2-5, with 7 bases lining up with TRBD1. V trimming: 8 bases; J trimming: 4 bases; junction bases outside the gene matches: 10. The germline V gene encodes CDR1 MNHEY and CDR2 SVGAGI. The CDR3 sequence is 14 residues long.

V is TRBV29-1 and J is TRBJ1-1; D gene uncertain. V was shortened by 5 bases and J by 4 bases, with 11 bases between the two germline ends. Germline CDR1 and CDR2: SQVTM and ANQGSEA. The CDR3 loop spans 12 amino acids. This CDR3 reads CSVRQAGTEAFF. The CDR3 nucleotides are TGCAGCGTTAGGCAGGCGGGCACTGAAGCTTTCTTT.

The chain couples TRBV6-2 or TRBV6-3 to TRBJ2-5, with TRBD2 identical over 14 bases. The CDR3 consists of 18 residues. The junction had 9 bases not matched to a gene; V was cut back by 5 bases and J by 1 base. The germline V gene has CDR1 MNHEY and CDR2 SVGEGT. The CDR3 loop is CASSPRTSGGRVQETQYF. DNA of the CDR3: TGTGCCAGCAGTCCCAGGACTAGCGGGGGGCGGGTCCAAGAGACCCAGTACTTC.

The J gene is TRBJ2-2, the V gene TRBV3-1 (or the pseudogene TRBV3-2), with no clear D. V was shortened by 3 bases and J by 2 bases, with 16 bases between the two germline ends. This CDR3 is built from 17 residues. CDR1 LGHDT and CDR2 YNNKEL come from the germline V gene (reference sequence). CDR3 coding DNA: TGTGCCAGCAGCCACCAGAGATCAGGCCTTAACACCGGGGAGCTGTTTTTT. The encoded protein is CASSHQRSGLNTGELFF.

This chain links TRBV19 with TRBJ2-3; 9 nucleotides line up with TRBD2. Germline V CDR1 and CDR2: LNHDA, SQIVND (reference sequence). The CDR3 has 15 amino acids. Losses at the gene ends were 7 bases for V and 5 bases for J; bases not matched to a gene: 10. CDR3 nucleotides: TGTGCCAGTAACGACGGCGGGGGGGCCTTAGATACGCAGTATTTT. It yields the protein CASNDGGGALDTQYF.

Here the CDR3 DNA reads TGTGCCAGTAGTCGGGACTCCCTGCGCACAGATACGCAGTATTTT. As protein: CASSRDSLRTDTQYF. The gene calls are TRBV19 and TRBJ2-3, with D possibly being TRBD2 (6 bases). The V gene's germline CDR1 is LNHDA and CDR2 SQIVND (reference sequence). Trimming took 5 bases from V and 1 from J, leaving 13 bases between them. This CDR3 has 15 amino acids.

This chain links TRBV7-9 with TRBJ2-5, with a possible D match to TRBD2 (6 bases). V was cut by 7 bases and J by 7 bases, with 16 bases left in between. CDR3 size: 13 residues. CDR1 is SEHNR, CDR2 FQNEAQ, per germline (reference sequence). The CDR3 loop is CASTIRGIWTQYF. The CDR3 nucleotides read TGTGCCAGCACCATTCGGGGGATCTGGACCCAGTACTTC.

This rearrangement joins TRBV9 to TRBJ2-2, with a weak D call TRBD2 (5 bases). The V gene's germline CDR1 is SGDLS and CDR2 YYNGEE. Trimming took off 4 bases at V and 0 bases at J, with 10 bases between the two ends. CDR3 length: 15 amino acids. The CDR3 is CASSLSGTNTGELFF. CDR3 nucleotides: TGTGCCAGCAGCCTAAGCGGTACGAACACCGGGGAGCTGTTTTTT. Using reference TRBV9 and TRBJ2-2 for the parts outside the CDR3, the full variable domain is DSGVTQTPKHLITATGQRVTLRCSPRSGDLSVYWYQQSLDQGLQFLIQYYNGEERAKGNILERFSAQQFPDLHSELNLSSLELGDSALYFCASSLSGTNTGELFFGEGSRLTVL.

Only one count was recorded for this clone. The rearrangement links TRBV7-9 to TRBJ2-3, with 8 positions matching TRBD2. V dropped 8 bases and J dropped 0; count of bases not matched to a gene: 10. The germline gives CDR1 SEHNR, CDR2 FQNEAQ (reference sequence). The CDR3 consists of 16 residues. CDR3 residues: CASPPAGGDSTDTQYF. The DNA of the CDR3 is TGTGCCAGCCCCCCAGCCGGGGGGGATAGCACAGATACGCAGTATTTT.

The V call is TRBV27, the J call TRBJ2-1; 8 nucleotides match TRBD1. Germline lookup yields CDR1 MNHEY and CDR2 SMNVEV (reference sequence). The CDR3 consists of 17 residues. The V gene end was trimmed by 6 bases and the J gene end by 12 bases; junction bases not matched to a gene: 22. The CDR3: CASSRTPPRTGFRGQFF. DNA of the CDR3: TGTGCCAGCAGCCGCACCCCCCCCCGGACAGGGTTTCGTGGGCAGTTCTTC.